The 28 T cell receptor beta chains below come from one sample, sequenced in a study of blood T cell repertoires in COVID-19. The data were produced by immunoSEQ multiplex PCR, yet TCRdb's version contains in-frame clones alone and is incomplete. Counted here are fewer than 350,000 clones, roughly 85% occurring once; the ten biggest clones make up approximately 6%. Sequencing was carried out using PBMCs or T cells enriched from blood (not recorded which). The receptors stem from a woman aged 40 to 49 who had recovered from COVID-19.

This chain joins TRBV6-2 or TRBV6-3 and TRBJ1-5, with D perhaps TRBD1 (6 bases). The CDR3 runs 14 residues. Looked up from germline, CDR1 is MNHEY and CDR2 is SVGEGT. V was trimmed by 6 bases and J by 7 bases, leaving 16 bases between them. Here the CDR3 DNA reads TGTGCCAGCAGCCGGGGAGGGGGAACCCAGCCCCAGCATTTT. This sequence encodes CASSRGGGTQPQHF.

This chain uses TRBV6-5 with TRBJ1-1, with 8 bases that match TRBD1. Germline loops: CDR1 MNHEY, CDR2 SVGAGI. Trimming at V came to 2 bases and at J to 2 bases, leaving 1 base not matched to a gene. The CDR3 totals 14 residues. CDR3 sequence reads: CASSYGTGNTEAFF. The CDR3 DNA is TGTGCCAGCAGTTACGGGACAGGAAACACTGAAGCTTTCTTT.

This chain connects TRBV6-4 to TRBJ1-2, with D tentatively TRBD1 (5 bases). The V end was cut by 7 bases, the J end by 4 bases, with 25 bases between. The CDR3 contains 17 residues. CDR1 is MRHNA, CDR2 SNTAGT, per germline. DNA for the CDR3: TGTGCCAGCACCGCCCCGGGACTGGGCATTTCTTTCTATGGCTACACCTTC. This encodes CASTAPGLGISFYGYTF.

This clone was seen a single time. J is TRBJ1-2 and V is TRBV18, with D possibly being TRBD1 (6 bases). The CDR3 length is 14 residues. Looked up from germline, CDR1 is KGHSH and CDR2 is LQKENI. V shed 4 bases and J shed 4 bases, with 13 bases lying between them. The CDR3 DNA is TGTGCCAGCTCACTCTGGACAGAGCTCTATGGCTACACCTTC. Amino acid sequence: CASSLWTELYGYTF.

This sequence joins TRBV7-2 and TRBJ2-1; possible D gene TRBD2, 5 bases. Germline loops: CDR1 SGHTA, CDR2 FQGNSA. This CDR3 is built from 13 residues. The germline V and J ends were trimmed by 0 bases and 10 bases, with 10 bases remaining between them. The CDR3 DNA reads as TGTGCCAGCAGCTTAGCTCTATCGGGGGAGCAGTTCTTC. Translating it yields CASSLALSGEQFF.

V and J are TRBV28 and TRBJ2-7; D is ambiguous. The CDR3 has 13 amino acids. The V gene lost 5 bases and the J gene lost 2 bases, with 10 bases spanning the gap. Germline V CDR1 and CDR2: MDHEN, SYDVKM. This CDR3 is CASSINSPYEQYF. In nucleotides, the CDR3 is TGTGCCAGCAGTATCAACAGTCCCTACGAGCAGTACTTC.

The chain recombines TRBV27 with TRBJ2-5, with a weak D call TRBD2 (5 bases). Trimming stripped 5 bases from V and 1 base from J, with 8 bases between. Germline-derived CDR1 and CDR2 are MNHEY and SMNVEV (reference sequence). This CDR3 has 13 amino acids. The CDR3 loop reads CASSASGQETQYF. CDR3 DNA: TGTGCCAGCAGTGCCAGCGGCCAAGAGACCCAGTACTTC.

The J gene is TRBJ1-6, the V gene TRBV5-6; tentatively, D is TRBD1 (6 bases). The CDR3 has 13 amino acids. V lost 4 bases, J lost 9 bases, and 11 bases lay in between. Germline lookup yields CDR1 SGHDT and CDR2 YYEEEE. The CDR3: CASSGQTSSPLHF. CDR3 DNA: TGTGCCAGCAGCGGACAGACGAGTTCACCCCTCCACTTT.

CDR3 bases: TGTGCCAGCAGCTTAAGCGCAACTAATGAAAAACTGTTTTTT. Translation: CASSLSATNEKLFF. The rearrangement uses TRBV7-9 and TRBJ1-4; D not certain. The V end was cut by 2 bases, the J end by 0 bases, with 4 bases between. CDR3 length equals 14 residues. Germline V gene sequence: CDR1 SEHNR, CDR2 FQNEAQ (reference sequence).

The DNA for the CDR3 is TGTGCCAGCAGCGTAACCCTAGGCTGGAACCAAGAGACCCAGTACTTC. Translation gives CASSVTLGWNQETQYF. This chain uses TRBV9 with TRBJ2-5; D unclear. Per germline, CDR1 SGDLS and CDR2 YYNGEE. The germline V and J ends were trimmed by 1 base and 0 bases, with 13 bases remaining between them. The length of the CDR3 is 16 residues.

The sample holds one count of this clone. V gene TRBV28 combines with J gene TRBJ2-3; possibly TRBD1 for D (5 bases). V was clipped by 2 bases and J by 2 bases, with 14 bases between them. From germline, CDR1 is MDHEN and CDR2 SYDVKM. The length of the CDR3 is 16 residues. The DNA for the CDR3 is TGTGCCAGCAGTTTAAGGGGCAGGGAATACACAGATACGCAGTATTTT. As protein: CASSLRGREYTDTQYF.

The CDR3 nucleotides are TGTGCCAGCAGCCAGTCTCCGGGACTAGCGGGAGGGAATTCCTACAATGAGCAGTTCTTC. Its translation: CASSQSPGLAGGNSYNEQFF. The V call is TRBV3-1 (or the pseudogene TRBV3-2), the J call TRBJ2-1; 16 nucleotides align to TRBD2. Trimming cost V 3 bases and J 1 base; bases outside gene matches: 9. CDR3 size: 20 residues. The germline CDR1 and CDR2 sequences are LGHDT and YNNKEL (reference sequence).

This chain connects TRBV4-3 to TRBJ1-6; 9 nucleotides line up with TRBD1. CDR1 and CDR2 from the germline V gene are LGHNA and YSLEER. V dropped 3 bases and J dropped 6; count of bases not matched to a gene: 6. The CDR3 spans 16 residues. The DNA for the CDR3 is TGCGCCAGCAGCCAGGGGACAGGGTCAGGTAATTCACCCCTCCACTTT. It yields the protein CASSQGTGSGNSPLHF.

The chain combines TRBV30 with TRBJ2-6; 7 bases fit TRBD2. CDR1 is GTSNPN, CDR2 SVGIG, per germline (reference sequence). V lost 2 bases, J lost 4 bases, and 5 bases stayed unmatched. This CDR3 comprises 15 residues. The CDR3 DNA sequence: TGTGCCTGGAGTACCGGGGGGACCGGGGCCAACGTCCTGACTTTC. Translated: CAWSTGGTGANVLTF.

The chain uses TRBV10-1 and TRBJ2-7; D may be TRBD2 (6 bases). The CDR3 is made up of 15 amino acids. The V end was cut by 4 bases, the J end by 2 bases, with 15 bases between. The V gene's germline CDR1 is WNHNN and CDR2 SYGVQD (reference sequence). The CDR3 bases are TGCGCCAGCAGTGCAGGACTATCAGCGGCCTACGAGCAGTACTTC. It codes for CASSAGLSAAYEQYF.

The chain uses TRBV4-3 and TRBJ2-3, with D tentatively TRBD1 (5 bases). This CDR3 is built from 15 residues. Trimming stripped 0 bases from V and 0 bases from J, with 7 bases between. Germline CDR1 and CDR2: LGHNA and YSLEER. As DNA, the CDR3 is TGCGCCAGCAGCCAAGATAGGGGAAGCACAGATACGCAGTATTTT. It is translated as CASSQDRGSTDTQYF.

The sample holds a few counts of this clone. The J gene is TRBJ2-7, the V gene TRBV10-3; maybe TRBD2 (6 bases). CDR1 is ENHRY and CDR2 is SYGVKD in the germline V gene. Trimming shortened V by 6 bases and J by 1 base, and 10 bases separated the two germline ends. The length of the CDR3 is 13 residues. The CDR3 region is CAISGGVSYEQYF. CDR3 bases: TGTGCCATCAGCGGCGGGGTTTCCTACGAGCAGTACTTC.

This clone was recorded only once. This rearrangement joins TRBV28 to TRBJ1-1; TRBD1 agrees at 9 bases. The germline gives CDR1 MDHEN, CDR2 SYDVKM. With V trimmed by 3 bases and J by 1 base, 3 bases remained unmatched. This CDR3 has 15 residues. The CDR3 loop is CASSFQGQGNTEAFF. Written as DNA, the CDR3 is TGTGCCAGCAGTTTCCAGGGACAGGGGAACACTGAAGCTTTCTTT.

The rearrangement uses TRBV12-3 or TRBV12-4 and TRBJ2-7; D may be TRBD1 (5 bases). V was cut by 6 bases and J by 3 bases, with 6 bases left in between. The CDR3 extends over 11 amino acids. The DNA of the CDR3 is TGTGCCAGCAGCAGGGACTACGAGCAGTACTTC. It specifies CASSRDYEQYF.

This sequence joins TRBV5-1 and TRBJ2-7, with 10 nucleotides matching TRBD1. The germline V gene has CDR1 SGHRS and CDR2 YFSETQ. The J segment lost 3 bases and the V segment lost 3 bases, leaving 18 bases of the junction unmatched. This CDR3 has 19 residues. CDR3 residues: CASSWDLPLEGTGVYEQYF. CDR3 nucleotides: TGCGCCAGCAGCTGGGACCTCCCTCTCGAAGGGACAGGGGTCTACGAGCAGTACTTC.

The chain joins TRBV29-1 to TRBJ2-3, with 8 bases matching TRBD1. Losses at the gene ends were 7 bases for V and 4 bases for J; bases not matched to a gene: 16. This CDR3 is 16 amino acids long. CDR1 and CDR2 (germline): SQVTM, ANQGSEA. CDR3 region: CSARQGTVAFADTQYF. Written as DNA, the CDR3 is TGCAGCGCCCGACAGGGGACAGTAGCGTTCGCAGATACGCAGTATTTT.

The rearrangement joins TRBV30 to TRBJ2-7, with 8 bases aligning to TRBD1. This CDR3 has 16 residues. The germline gives CDR1 GTSNPN, CDR2 SVGIG (reference sequence). Unmatched junction bases numbered 11, after V lost 2 bases and J lost 2 bases. Here the CDR3 reads CAWSPQYGQGTYEQYF. CDR3 in DNA: TGTGCCTGGAGTCCTCAATACGGACAGGGAACCTACGAGCAGTACTTC.

This clone was recorded only once. The chain links TRBV19 to TRBJ2-7, with 8 bases that match TRBD1. CDR3 length: 14 amino acids. J gave up 5 bases and V 6 bases, and 9 bases lay outside the gene matches. CDR1 and CDR2 (germline): LNHDA, SQIVND (reference sequence). Here the CDR3 DNA reads TGTGCCAGTAGAAACAGGGGGTTCAATGACGAGCAGTACTTC. Amino acid sequence: CASRNRGFNDEQYF.

A single count supports this clone. The chain links TRBV5-1 to TRBJ2-6, with TRBD1 identical over 9 bases. The V and J ends lost 3 bases and 2 bases, in that order; junction bases with no gene match: 6. The germline V gene encodes CDR1 SGHRS and CDR2 YFSETQ. The CDR3 extends over 17 amino acids. The CDR3 sequence is CASSWDRVVAGANVLTF. The CDR3 nucleotides are TGCGCCAGCAGCTGGGACAGGGTCGTGGCTGGGGCCAACGTCCTGACTTTC.

The chain is built from TRBV5-1 and TRBJ2-2; 9 positions agree with TRBD1. The V gene end was trimmed by 4 bases and the J gene end by 5 bases; junction bases not matched to a gene: 6. Germline V gives CDR1 SGHRS, CDR2 YFSETQ. The CDR3 is 15 amino acids. CDR3 in DNA: TGCGCCAGCAGCCAAGACAGGGGGATAACCGGGGAGCTGTTTTTT. This codes for CASSQDRGITGELFF. The full variable domain, in which reference TRBV5-1 and TRBJ2-2 provide the parts outside the CDR3, is KAGVTQTPRYLIKTRGQQVTLSCSPISGHRSVSWYQQTPGQGLQFLFEYFSETQRNKGNFPGRFSGRQFSNSRSEMNVSTLELGDSALYLCASSQDRGITGELFFGEGSRLTVL.

The chain is built from TRBV5-4 and TRBJ1-2; 8 positions match TRBD1. The CDR3 spans 13 residues. The junction had 8 bases not matched to a gene; V was cut back by 5 bases and J by 8 bases. Germline V CDR1 and CDR2: SGHNT, YYREEE (reference sequence). CDR3 in DNA: TGTGCCAGCAGTACCGGACAGGGAAGCGGCTACACCTTC. Translated, it gives CASSTGQGSGYTF.

V is TRBV12-5 and J is TRBJ1-2, with D unresolved. V was cut by 1 base and J by 3 bases, with 6 bases left in between. Looked up from germline, CDR1 is LGHNT and CDR2 is FRNRAP. The CDR3 totals 13 residues. CDR3 sequence reads: CASGLGGDYGYTF. The CDR3 DNA reads as TGTGCTAGTGGTTTGGGGGGAGACTATGGCTACACCTTC. Supplemented by reference TRBV12-5 and TRBJ1-2, the full variable domain reads DARVTQTPRHKVTEMGQEVTMRCQPILGHNTVFWYRQTMMQGLELLAYFRNRAPLDDSGMPKDRFSAEMPDATLATLKIQPSEPRDSAVYFCASGLGGDYGYTFGSGTRLTVV.

Ten or more counts support this clone. The rearrangement uses TRBV15 and TRBJ2-7; TRBD2 is a possible D gene (5 bases). In germline, CDR1 is LNHNV, CDR2 YYDKDF (reference sequence). V lost 0 bases and J 6 bases, leaving 12 bases between the germline ends. CDR3 length equals 14 residues. The CDR3: CATSRDSRGREQYF. Here the CDR3 DNA reads TGTGCCACCAGCAGAGATAGTCGGGGTCGCGAGCAGTACTTC.